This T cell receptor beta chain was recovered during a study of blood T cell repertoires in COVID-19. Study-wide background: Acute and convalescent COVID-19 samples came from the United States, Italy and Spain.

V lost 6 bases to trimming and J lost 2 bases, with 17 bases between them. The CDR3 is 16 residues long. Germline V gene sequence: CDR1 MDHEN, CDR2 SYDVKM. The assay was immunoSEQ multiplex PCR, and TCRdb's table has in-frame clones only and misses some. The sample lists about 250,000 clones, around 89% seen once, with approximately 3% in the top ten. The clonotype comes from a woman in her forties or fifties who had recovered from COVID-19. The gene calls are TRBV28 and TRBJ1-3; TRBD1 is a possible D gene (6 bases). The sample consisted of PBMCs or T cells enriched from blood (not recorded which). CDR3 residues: CASSNRDHTTGNTIYF. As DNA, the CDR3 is TGTGCCAGCAGCAACAGGGACCATACAACTGGAAACACCATATATTTT.